Sequencing of this TCR beta chain was carried out in a study of cytomegalovirus exposure and HLA in healthy donors. Whole-study findings and limits: Most TCR sequences proved rare, with some public TCRs found in many donors. Later on, analysis showed that most CMV-associated TCR beta chains appeared to be HLA-restricted. Most of the TCR beta V segments (in an earlier analysis) were productive either about 90% or about 30% of the time. Associated with cytomegalovirus, according to the listing, were around 160 TCR beta chains.

As regards this clone: Antigen unknown.

Trimming shortened V by 0 bases and J by 7 bases, and 10 bases separated the two germline ends. Germline V lookup: CDR1 SEHNR, CDR2 FQNEAQ (reference sequence). The CDR3 length is 14 residues. It was with 60 Vbeta and 13 Jbeta primers that the PCR ran. TCRdb's table, derived via immunoSEQ multiplex PCR, lists solely in-frame clones and lacks some. This table holds more than 95,000 clones, 10% to 15% found once. This TCR was recovered from a man aged 40-49 years in good health and CMV-seropositive. Sequences were obtained from PBMCs. The J gene is TRBJ2-1, the V gene TRBV7-9; possible D gene TRBD2, 5 bases. This CDR3 reads CASSLALRGNEQFF. Written as DNA, the CDR3 is TGTGCCAGCAGCTTAGCCCTCCGAGGGAATGAGCAGTTCTTC.